Below, one T cell receptor beta chain is given with its context. The sample is drawn from a study of blood T cell repertoires in COVID-19. Assay used: immunoSEQ multiplex PCR; TCRdb lists only in-frame clones, some missing. The sample holds under 250,000 clones, 65% to 85% seen once. Trimming pared 4 bases from V and 4 bases from J, leaving 16 bases between. The CDR3 loop spans 14 amino acids. Germline V gives CDR1 GTSNPN, CDR2 SVGIG (reference sequence). The TCR comes from a woman older than 75 with acute or convalescent COVID-19. This chain uses TRBV30 with TRBJ1-2; D gene uncertain. Sequencing was carried out using peripheral blood. For the CDR3, the DNA is TGTGCCTGGACCTCGGCGGCGCCCCTCTATGGCTACACCTTC. Its protein is CAWTSAAPLYGYTF.